This T cell receptor (beta chain) was sequenced in a study of CD8+CD57+ T cells in acquired aplastic anemia. In the study overall: The study obtained an average of around 2.9 ug of DNA from sorted CD4+ and CD8+ cells.

Genomic DNA acted as the template from which TCR beta VDJ combination and CDR3 sequence profiling were carried out. From the reads, TCRdb called clonotypes with MiXCR, one entry per CDR3 protein. Of roughly 150,000 distinct CDR3 sequences listed, roughly 43% are singletons. On this clonotype: The antigen remains undetermined.

Germline-derived CDR1 and CDR2 are LGHDT and YNNKEL (reference sequence). This CDR3 spans 13 amino acids. Between the trimmed V and J ends, which lost 3 bases and 8 bases, there was a span of 13 bases. Study-level findings and limits: Roughly 30 CD8+ CDR3 sequences occurred in both the patients and the controls.

The patients chosen for sequencing had shown expansion of CD8+CD57+ cells (detected by flow cytometry). The origin of this receptor is a human donor with aplastic anemia. The sample was sorted CD4+, CD8+, or CD8+CD57+ T cells (not recorded which) from PBMCs. J is TRBJ1-2 and V is TRBV3-1, with D possibly being TRBD1 (6 bases). CDR3 in DNA: TGTGCCAGCAGCCAGGGGGCGTTGTACGGCTACACCTTC. Its translation is CASSQGALYGYTF.